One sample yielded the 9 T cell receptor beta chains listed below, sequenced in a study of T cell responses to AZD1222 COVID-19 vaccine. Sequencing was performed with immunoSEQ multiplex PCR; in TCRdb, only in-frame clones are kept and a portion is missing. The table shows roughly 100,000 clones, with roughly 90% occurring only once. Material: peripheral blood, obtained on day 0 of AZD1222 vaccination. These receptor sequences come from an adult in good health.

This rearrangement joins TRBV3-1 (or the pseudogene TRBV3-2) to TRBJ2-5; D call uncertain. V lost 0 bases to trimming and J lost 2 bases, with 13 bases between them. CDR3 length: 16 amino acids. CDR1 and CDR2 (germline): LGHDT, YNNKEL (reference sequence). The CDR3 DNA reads TGTGCCAGCAGCCAAGACAGACCCCAGCGACAAGAGACCCAGTACTTC. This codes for CASSQDRPQRQETQYF.

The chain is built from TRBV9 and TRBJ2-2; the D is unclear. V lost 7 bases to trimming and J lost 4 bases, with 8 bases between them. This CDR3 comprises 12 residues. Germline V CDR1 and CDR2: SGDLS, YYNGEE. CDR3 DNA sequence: TGTGCCAGCGATGGCGGCACCGGGGAGCTGTTTTTT. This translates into CASDGGTGELFF.

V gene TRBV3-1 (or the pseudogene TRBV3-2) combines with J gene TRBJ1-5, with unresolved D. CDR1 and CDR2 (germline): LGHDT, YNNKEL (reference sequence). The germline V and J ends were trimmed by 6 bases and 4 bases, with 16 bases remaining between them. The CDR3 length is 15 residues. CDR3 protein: CASRDLARPNQPQHF. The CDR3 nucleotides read TGTGCCAGCAGAGACCTGGCACGTCCAAATCAGCCCCAGCATTTT.

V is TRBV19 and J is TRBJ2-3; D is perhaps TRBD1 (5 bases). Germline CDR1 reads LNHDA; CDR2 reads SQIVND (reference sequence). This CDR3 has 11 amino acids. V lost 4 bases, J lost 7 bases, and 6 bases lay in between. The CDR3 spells CASSTGNTQYF. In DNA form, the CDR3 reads TGTGCCAGTAGTACAGGGAATACGCAGTATTTT.

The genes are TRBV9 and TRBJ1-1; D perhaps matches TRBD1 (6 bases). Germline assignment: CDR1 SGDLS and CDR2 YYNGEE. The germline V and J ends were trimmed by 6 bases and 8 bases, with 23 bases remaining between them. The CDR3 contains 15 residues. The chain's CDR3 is CASTFSGVAGAEAFF. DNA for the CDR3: TGTGCCAGCACGTTCTCGGGGGTGGCAGGGGCCGAAGCTTTCTTT.

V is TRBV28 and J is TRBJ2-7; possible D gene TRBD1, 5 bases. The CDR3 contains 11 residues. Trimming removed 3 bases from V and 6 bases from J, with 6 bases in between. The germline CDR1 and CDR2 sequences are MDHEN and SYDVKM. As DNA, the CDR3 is TGTGCCAGCAGTTTGGGGCCCGAGCAGTACTTC. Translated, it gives CASSLGPEQYF.

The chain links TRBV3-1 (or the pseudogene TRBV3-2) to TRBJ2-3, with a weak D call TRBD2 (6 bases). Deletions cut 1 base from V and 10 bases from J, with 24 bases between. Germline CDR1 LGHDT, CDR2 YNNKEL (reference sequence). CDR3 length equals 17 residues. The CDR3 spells CASSQAKLRSGEDSQYF. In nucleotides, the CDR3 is TGTGCCAGCAGCCAAGCAAAGCTACGCTCGGGGGAGGATTCGCAGTATTTT.

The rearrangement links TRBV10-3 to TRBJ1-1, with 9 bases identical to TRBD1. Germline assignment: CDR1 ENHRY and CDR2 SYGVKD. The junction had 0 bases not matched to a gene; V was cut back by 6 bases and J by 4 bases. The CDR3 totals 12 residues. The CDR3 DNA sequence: TGTGCCATCAGGGGACAGGGCACTGAAGCTTTCTTT. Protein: CAIRGQGTEAFF.

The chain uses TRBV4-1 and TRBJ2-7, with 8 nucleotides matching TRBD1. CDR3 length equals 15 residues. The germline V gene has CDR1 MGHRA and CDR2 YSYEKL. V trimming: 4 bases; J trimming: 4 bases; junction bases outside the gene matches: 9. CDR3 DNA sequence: TGCGCCAGCAGCCCCCCAGGACAGGGTAGATACGAGCAGTACTTC. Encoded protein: CASSPPGQGRYEQYF.